The 3 T cell receptor beta chains given below trace back to one sample, sequenced in a study of cytomegalovirus exposure and HLA in healthy donors. With 60 Vbeta and 13 Jbeta primers, the PCR was carried out. Produced via immunoSEQ multiplex PCR; TCRdb's table is partial and in-frame only. Here the sample spans roughly 98,000 clones, around 74% being singletons. The sequencing sample was made of PBMCs. Source of these receptors: a woman in her seventies in good health and CMV-seropositive.

The chain links TRBV2 to TRBJ1-5; the D is unclear. V was shortened by 3 bases and J by 4 bases, with 7 bases between the two germline ends. The CDR3 totals 13 residues. CDR1 SNHLY and CDR2 FYNNEI come from the germline V gene. This chain's CDR3 is CASSDRENQPQHF. The CDR3 region has the DNA TGTGCCAGCAGTGATAGGGAGAATCAGCCCCAGCATTTT.

The rearrangement links TRBV9 to TRBJ2-6; D perhaps matches TRBD1 (5 bases). This CDR3 region has 21 residues. Germline V CDR1 and CDR2: SGDLS, YYNGEE. V was trimmed by 1 base and J by 4 bases, leaving 27 bases between them. The CDR3 sequence: CASSVSPVTKLQGSGANVLTF. CDR3 nucleotides: TGTGCCAGCAGCGTATCCCCTGTGACCAAACTGCAGGGTTCCGGGGCCAACGTCCTGACTTTC.

The sample holds a few counts of this clone. The chain combines TRBV11-2 with TRBJ1-4, with no clear D. V was pared by 5 bases and J by 8 bases, with 15 bases between. Germline V gene sequence: CDR1 SGHAT, CDR2 FQNNGV. The CDR3 contains 14 residues. CDR3 protein: CASSRGGFLEKLFF. As DNA, the CDR3 is TGTGCCAGCAGCCGCGGAGGGTTCCTAGAAAAACTGTTTTTT.